These 4 T cell receptor beta chains were sequenced from one sample in a study of low-dose radiotherapy and immunotherapy resistance in tumors. Time point specified: before trial treatment. Primers used for first-strand cDNA, a TRAV- and TRBV-specific set, covered both alpha and beta chains. TCRs were amplified for about 18 PCR cycles with a constant-region primer and V-primer adapter. TCRdb re-derived calls from the reads in MiXCR, one entry per CDR3 protein. The table shows around 90,000 distinct CDR3 sequences, with approximately 20% occurring only once. The sample was PBMCs, taken before treatment. Every receptor here comes from a male donor with prostate cancer.

The table lists this clonotype with many counts. The chain joins TRBV5-1 to TRBJ2-3; possible D gene TRBD2, 5 bases. The CDR3 runs to 16 residues. The V and J ends lost 0 bases and 0 bases respectively, with 11 bases between them. Germline lookup yields CDR1 SGHRS and CDR2 YFSETQ. CDR3 coding DNA: TGCGCCAGCAGCTTGGAGTGGGGAGCTAGCACAGATACGCAGTATTTT. Its protein product is CASSLEWGASTDTQYF.

Many counts were recorded for this clonotype. J is TRBJ2-5 and V is TRBV6-2 or TRBV6-3; TRBD1 aligns across 10 bases. CDR3 length: 14 residues. V lost 5 bases and J lost 4; bases outside the gene matches: 4. CDR1 is MNHEY, CDR2 SVGEGT, per germline. Here the CDR3 DNA reads TGTGCCAGCAGTAAGACAGGGGGCGCAGAGACCCAGTACTTC. This sequence encodes CASSKTGGAETQYF.

Ten or more counts support this clonotype. In DNA form, the CDR3 reads TGTGCCAGCAGCTTACCCACTTTTCCGTGGCAGTCACCCCTCCACTTT. Its protein is CASSLPTFPWQSPLHF. The rearrangement uses TRBV7-3 and TRBJ1-6; D is ambiguous. Germline values: CDR1 SGHTA, CDR2 FQGTGA. The germline V and J ends were trimmed by 2 bases and 10 bases, with 18 bases remaining between them. This CDR3 has 16 residues. The full variable domain, its missing parts supplied by reference TRBV7-3 and TRBJ1-6, is GAGVSQTPSNKVTEKGKYVELRCDPISGHTALYWYRQSLGQGPEFLIYFQGTGAADDSGLPNDRFFAVRPEGSVSTLKIQRTERGDSAVYLCASSLPTFPWQSPLHFGNGTRLTVT.

This clonotype appeared many times. The chain carries TRBV29-1 and TRBJ1-5; no clear D gene. Per the germline V gene, CDR1 is SQVTM and CDR2 is ANQGSEA. The CDR3 runs 13 residues. V was cut by 4 bases and J by 2 bases, with 9 bases left in between. In DNA, the CDR3 is TGCAGCGTTGCAGAGGCCCGCAATCAGCCCCAGCATTTT. It specifies CSVAEARNQPQHF. The complete variable domain, with remaining parts taken from reference TRBV29-1 and TRBJ1-5, reads SAVISQKPSRDICQRGTSLTIQCQVDSQVTMMFWYRQQPGQSLTLIATANQGSEATYESGFVIDKFPISRPNLTFSTLTVSNMSPEDSSIYLCSVAEARNQPQHFGDGTRLSIL.